One sample yielded the 12 T cell receptor beta chains listed below, sequenced in a study of T cells in Graves' hyperthyroidism and ophthalmopathy. Authors of the study amplified TCR beta CDR3 regions from RNA transcripts. An initial round of RT-PCR targeting the TCR CDR3 relied on the HTBI primer set. TCRdb reanalysed the multiplex PCR reads using MiXCR and keeps one entry per CDR3 protein. The sample has 450,000 to 650,000 distinct CDR3 sequences; 14% are singletons. The specimen sequenced was blood. The receptors originated from a young woman with Graves' ophthalmopathy.

CDR3 nucleotides: TGTGCCAGCAGTTTATTGGGGGGGCTAGCGGGAGCCGGCGAGCAGTACTTC. Translation gives CASSLLGGLAGAGEQYF. The chain is built from TRBV27 and TRBJ2-7, with 10 bases fitting TRBD2. V was clipped by 1 base and J by 6 bases; unmatched bases: 12. This CDR3 spans 17 amino acids. The germline V gene has CDR1 MNHEY and CDR2 SMNVEV (reference sequence).

This chain joins TRBV27 and TRBJ1-1, with TRBD1 as a possible D gene (5 bases). Germline V gene data show CDR1 as MNHEY and CDR2 as SMNVEV (reference sequence). This CDR3 comprises 15 residues. The V and J ends lost 3 bases and 3 bases respectively, with 14 bases between them. The CDR3 region has the DNA TGTGCCAGCAGTTTGAAACAGGTGGGGGACACTGAAGCTTTCTTT. It translates to CASSLKQVGDTEAFF.

This clonotype was counted only a few times. The rearrangement links TRBV14 to TRBJ1-4; D not resolved. V lost 0 bases to trimming and J lost 3 bases, with 14 bases between them. This CDR3 has 17 residues. Germline assignment: CDR1 SGHDN and CDR2 FVKESK. CDR3 bases: TGTGCCAGCAGCCAAGAAGATTGGACCGGCGCTAATGAAAAACTGTTTTTT. This gives the protein CASSQEDWTGANEKLFF.

The J gene is TRBJ1-1, the V gene TRBV30, with D possibly being TRBD1 (6 bases). Germline V gene data show CDR1 as GTSNPN and CDR2 as SVGIG (reference sequence). The V end lost 0 bases, the J end lost 3 bases, and 32 bases lay between the germline ends. The CDR3 runs to 21 residues. The DNA for the CDR3 is TGTGCCTGGAGTGTATTCCCCGGTTACAGCTTCACAGGGAATCCGGACACTGAAGCTTTCTTT. As protein: CAWSVFPGYSFTGNPDTEAFF.

This clonotype appeared a few times. The rearrangement links TRBV18 to TRBJ2-5; D perhaps matches TRBD2 (6 bases). V was shortened by 0 bases and J by 3 bases, with 11 bases between the two germline ends. From germline, CDR1 is KGHSH and CDR2 LQKENI. The CDR3 covers 15 residues. DNA for the CDR3: TGTGCCAGCTCACCACCCGGAGGGGACGAAGAGACCCAGTACTTC. Amino acids: CASSPPGGDEETQYF.

This clonotype was recorded at least ten times. The chain recombines TRBV12-3 or TRBV12-4 with TRBJ1-5; D may be TRBD1 (5 bases). Trimming shortened V by 3 bases and J by 1 base, and 13 bases separated the two germline ends. CDR3 length equals 16 residues. CDR3 bases: TGTGCCAGCAGTTTCGACAGCTATTCCAGCAATCAGCCCCAGCATTTT. Protein: CASSFDSYSSNQPQHF.

This clonotype was seen ten or more times. J is TRBJ2-3 and V is TRBV28; maybe TRBD1 (8 bases). Germline CDR1 is MDHEN and CDR2 is SYDVKM. The CDR3 is made up of 16 amino acids. Trimming left V 5 bases short and J 2 bases short, with 17 bases between. Written as DNA, the CDR3 is TGTGCCAGCAGTCAAACAGGGGGAGGGGACACAGATACGCAGTATTTT. Encoded protein: CASSQTGGGDTDTQYF.

This sequence joins TRBV11-3 and TRBJ1-6; tentatively, D is TRBD1 (5 bases). CDR3 size: 15 residues. The germline gives CDR1 SGHNT, CDR2 YENEEA. Between the trimmed V and J ends, which lost 4 bases and 6 bases, there was a span of 13 bases. CDR3 DNA: TGTGCCAGCAGCTCCGGGGACGGCTTTAATTCACCCCTCCACTTT. Encoded protein: CASSSGDGFNSPLHF.

This clonotype was recorded many times. V usage is TRBV20-1 and J usage is TRBJ2-3, with D unresolved. CDR1 DFQATT and CDR2 SNEGSKA come from the germline V gene (reference sequence). Trimming removed 4 bases from V and 0 bases from J, with 14 bases in between. The CDR3 spans 15 residues. The CDR3 sequence is CSATKLSSSTDTQYF. The CDR3 coding sequence is TGCAGTGCTACAAAGCTTTCTTCTAGCACAGATACGCAGTATTTT.

This clonotype has at least ten counts. The chain uses TRBV11-2 and TRBJ2-3; 11 positions agree with TRBD2. CDR1 and CDR2 (germline): SGHAT, FQNNGV. J gave up 0 bases and V 2 bases, and 10 bases lay outside the gene matches. The CDR3 runs to 19 residues. In DNA, the CDR3 is TGTGCCAGCAGCTTATCACGACGGACTAGCGGGCTTAGCACAGATACGCAGTATTTT. Translation gives CASSLSRRTSGLSTDTQYF.

This clonotype was seen repeatedly, ten times or more. The gene calls are TRBV2 and TRBJ1-1; D gene uncertain. This CDR3 has 13 amino acids. With 8 bases removed from V and 4 bases from J, the gap between germline ends came to 14 bases. The germline V gene encodes CDR1 SNHLY and CDR2 FYNNEI. The DNA for the CDR3 is TGTGCCAGCCGGGCGACTGAGGCCACTGAAGCTTTCTTT. This sequence encodes CASRATEATEAFF.

This clonotype showed up many times. The rearrangement joins TRBV12-3 or TRBV12-4 to TRBJ2-3, with 11 bases that match TRBD2. The V gene end was trimmed by 3 bases and the J gene end by 0 bases; junction bases not matched to a gene: 8. The CDR3 covers 18 residues. The CDR3 here is CASSFYGTSGSSTDTQYF. CDR3 nucleotide sequence: TGTGCCAGCAGTTTTTACGGGACTAGCGGTTCTAGCACAGATACGCAGTATTTT.